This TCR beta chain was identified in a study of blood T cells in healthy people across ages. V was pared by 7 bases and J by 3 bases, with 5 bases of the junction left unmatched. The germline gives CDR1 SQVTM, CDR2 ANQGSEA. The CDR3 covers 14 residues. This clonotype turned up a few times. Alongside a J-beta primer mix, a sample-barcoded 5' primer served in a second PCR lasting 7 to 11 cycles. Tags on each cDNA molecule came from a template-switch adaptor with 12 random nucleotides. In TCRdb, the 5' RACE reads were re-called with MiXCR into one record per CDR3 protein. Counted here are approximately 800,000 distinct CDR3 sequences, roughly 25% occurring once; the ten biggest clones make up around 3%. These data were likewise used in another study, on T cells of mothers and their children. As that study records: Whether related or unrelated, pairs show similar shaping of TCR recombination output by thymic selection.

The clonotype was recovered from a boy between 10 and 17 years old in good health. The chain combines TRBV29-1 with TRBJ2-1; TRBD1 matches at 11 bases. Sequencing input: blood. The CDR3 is CSATGTGGYNEQFF. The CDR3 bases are TGCAGCGCCACCGGGACAGGGGGCTACAATGAGCAGTTCTTC.